Given below is one TCR beta chain in context. The data belong to a study of blood T cell repertoires in COVID-19. Study at large: Samples taken during acute and convalescent COVID-19 were collected in the United States, Italy and Spain. Nucleic acid was either cDNA or gDNA, and it came from T cells, B-cell-depleted T cells, or PBMCs.

The ends were cut back, 7 bases at V and 12 bases at J, with 17 bases in the middle. This CDR3 spans 13 amino acids. CDR1 and CDR2 (germline): SGHRS, YFSETQ. Original processing methods: For nucleated cells, counts were estimated from reference gene primer amplification. TCRdb's table, derived via immunoSEQ multiplex PCR, lists solely in-frame clones and lacks some. V, J and clone size are those of that table, while D and trimming were read from the DNA. Among 100,000 to 120,000 clones listed, less than 85% were seen once. Material: peripheral blood. The receptor was isolated from a woman aged 80 or over with acute or convalescent COVID-19. The chain joins TRBV5-1 to TRBJ1-6; weak D call: TRBD1 (5 bases). CDR3 amino acids: CASLRGGFVPLHF. CDR3 nucleotide sequence: TGCGCCAGCCTTCGGGGGGGATTTGTACCCCTCCACTTT.